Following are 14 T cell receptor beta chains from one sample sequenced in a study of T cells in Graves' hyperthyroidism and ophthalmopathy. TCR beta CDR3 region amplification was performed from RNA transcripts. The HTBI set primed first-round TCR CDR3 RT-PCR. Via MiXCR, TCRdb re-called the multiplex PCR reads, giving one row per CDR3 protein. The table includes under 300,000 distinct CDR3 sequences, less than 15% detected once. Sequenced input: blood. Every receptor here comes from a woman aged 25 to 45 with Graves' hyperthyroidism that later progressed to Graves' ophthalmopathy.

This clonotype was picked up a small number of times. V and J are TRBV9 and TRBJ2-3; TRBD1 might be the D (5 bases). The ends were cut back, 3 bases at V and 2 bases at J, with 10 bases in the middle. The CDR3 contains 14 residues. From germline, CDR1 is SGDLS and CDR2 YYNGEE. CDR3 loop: CASSEGVATDTQYF. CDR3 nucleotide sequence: TGTGCCAGCAGCGAAGGGGTGGCCACAGATACGCAGTATTTT. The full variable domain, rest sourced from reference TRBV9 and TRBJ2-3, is DSGVTQTPKHLITATGQRVTLRCSPRSGDLSVYWYQQSLDQGLQFLIQYYNGEERAKGNILERFSAQQFPDLHSELNLSSLELGDSALYFCASSEGVATDTQYFGPGTRLTVL.

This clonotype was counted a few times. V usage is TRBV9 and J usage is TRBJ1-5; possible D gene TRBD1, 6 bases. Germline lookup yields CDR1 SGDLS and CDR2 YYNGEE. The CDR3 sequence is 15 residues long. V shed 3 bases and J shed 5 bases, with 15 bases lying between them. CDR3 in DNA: TGTGCCAGCAGCGCAGACGGGACAATCGATCAGCCCCAGCATTTT. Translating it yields CASSADGTIDQPQHF.

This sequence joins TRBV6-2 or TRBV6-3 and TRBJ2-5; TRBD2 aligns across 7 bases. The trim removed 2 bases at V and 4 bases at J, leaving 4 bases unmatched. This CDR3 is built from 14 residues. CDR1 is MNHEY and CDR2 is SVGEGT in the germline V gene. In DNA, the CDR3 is TGTGCCAGCAGTTACGGGAGGGCCTTAGAGACCCAGTACTTC. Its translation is CASSYGRALETQYF.

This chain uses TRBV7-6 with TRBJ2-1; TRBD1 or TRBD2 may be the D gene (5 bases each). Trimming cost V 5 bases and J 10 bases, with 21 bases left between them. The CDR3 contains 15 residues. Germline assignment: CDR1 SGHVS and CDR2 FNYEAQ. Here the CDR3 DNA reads TGTGCCAGCAGCCCCGCCGGGACCCCCGGGCGAGAGCAGTTCTTC. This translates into CASSPAGTPGREQFF.

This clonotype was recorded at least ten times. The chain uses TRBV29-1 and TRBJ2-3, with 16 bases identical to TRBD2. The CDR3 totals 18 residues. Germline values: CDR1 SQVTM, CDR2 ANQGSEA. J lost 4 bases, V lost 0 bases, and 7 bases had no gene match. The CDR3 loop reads CSVEDPGLAGGLPDTQYF. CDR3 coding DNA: TGCAGCGTTGAAGATCCGGGACTAGCGGGGGGGCTCCCAGATACGCAGTATTTT.

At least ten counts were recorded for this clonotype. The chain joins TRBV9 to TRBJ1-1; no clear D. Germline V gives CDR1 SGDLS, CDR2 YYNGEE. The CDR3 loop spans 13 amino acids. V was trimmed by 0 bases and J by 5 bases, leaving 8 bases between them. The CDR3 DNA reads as TGTGCCAGCAGCGTAGGAGGGTCGACTGAAGCTTTCTTT. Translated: CASSVGGSTEAFF. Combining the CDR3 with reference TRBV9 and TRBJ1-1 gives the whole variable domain DSGVTQTPKHLITATGQRVTLRCSPRSGDLSVYWYQQSLDQGLQFLIQYYNGEERAKGNILERFSAQQFPDLHSELNLSSLELGDSALYFCASSVGGSTEAFFGQGTRLTVV.

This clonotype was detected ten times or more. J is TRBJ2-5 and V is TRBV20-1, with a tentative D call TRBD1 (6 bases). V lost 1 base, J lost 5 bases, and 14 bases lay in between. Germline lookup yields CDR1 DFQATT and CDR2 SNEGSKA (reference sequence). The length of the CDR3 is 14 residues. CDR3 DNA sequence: TGCAGTGCTAGAGTGGGGGCGTTCATGGAGACCCAGTACTTC. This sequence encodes CSARVGAFMETQYF.

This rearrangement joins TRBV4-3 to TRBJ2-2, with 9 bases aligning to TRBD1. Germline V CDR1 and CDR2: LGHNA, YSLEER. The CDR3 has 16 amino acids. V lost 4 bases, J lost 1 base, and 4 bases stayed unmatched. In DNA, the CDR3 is TGCGCCAGCAGCCTCGGGACAGGGTGGAACACCGGGGAGCTGTTTTTT. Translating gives CASSLGTGWNTGELFF.

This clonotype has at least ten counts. CDR3: CASSYEYKTTVNYGYTF. CDR3 in DNA: TGTGCCAGCAGTTACGAATATAAAACGACGGTGAACTATGGCTACACCTTC. The V gene is TRBV6-5, the J gene TRBJ1-2; D remains ambiguous. The CDR3 loop spans 17 amino acids. V dropped 2 bases and J dropped 2 bases, with 18 bases sitting between them. CDR1 is MNHEY and CDR2 is SVGAGI in the germline V gene.

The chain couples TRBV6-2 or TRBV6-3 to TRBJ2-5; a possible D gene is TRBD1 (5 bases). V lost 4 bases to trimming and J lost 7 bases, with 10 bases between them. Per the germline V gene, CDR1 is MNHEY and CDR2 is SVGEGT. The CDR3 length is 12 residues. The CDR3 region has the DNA TGTGCCAGCAGTTTCACAGGTCGGACCCAGTACTTC. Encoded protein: CASSFTGRTQYF.

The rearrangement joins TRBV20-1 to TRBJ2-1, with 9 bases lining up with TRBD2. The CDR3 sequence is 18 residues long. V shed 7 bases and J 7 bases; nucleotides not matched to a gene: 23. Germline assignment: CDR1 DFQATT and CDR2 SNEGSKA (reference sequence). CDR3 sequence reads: CSVLTPGLARSGRNEQFF. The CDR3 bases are TGCAGTGTACTAACCCCGGGACTAGCTCGCTCGGGGCGGAATGAGCAGTTCTTC.

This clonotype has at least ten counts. As DNA, the CDR3 is TGTGCCTGCGGAGGGGCTAATCAGCCCCAGCATTTT. Encoded protein: CACGGANQPQHF. V gene TRBV30 combines with J gene TRBJ1-5; maybe TRBD1 (5 bases). V lost 6 bases and J lost 4, with 10 bases in between. The CDR3 sequence is 12 residues long. Germline loops: CDR1 GTSNPN, CDR2 SVGIG (reference sequence).

The CDR3 loop reads CAISDGTTTGTGELFF. In DNA, the CDR3 is TGTGCCATCAGTGATGGGACAACTACTGGGACCGGGGAGCTGTTTTTT. This chain links TRBV10-3 with TRBJ2-2; possibly TRBD1 for D (6 bases). This CDR3 contains 16 residues. The germline CDR1 and CDR2 sequences are ENHRY and SYGVKD. Trimming stripped 3 bases from V and 5 bases from J, with 16 bases between.

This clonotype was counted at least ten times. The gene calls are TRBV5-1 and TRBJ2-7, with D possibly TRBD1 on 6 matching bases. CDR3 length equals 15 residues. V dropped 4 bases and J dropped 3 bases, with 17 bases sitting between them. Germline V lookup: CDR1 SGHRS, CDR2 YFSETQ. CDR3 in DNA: TGCGCCAGCAGCCCAAGCCGACAGGTAGACTACGAGCAGTACTTC. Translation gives CASSPSRQVDYEQYF.